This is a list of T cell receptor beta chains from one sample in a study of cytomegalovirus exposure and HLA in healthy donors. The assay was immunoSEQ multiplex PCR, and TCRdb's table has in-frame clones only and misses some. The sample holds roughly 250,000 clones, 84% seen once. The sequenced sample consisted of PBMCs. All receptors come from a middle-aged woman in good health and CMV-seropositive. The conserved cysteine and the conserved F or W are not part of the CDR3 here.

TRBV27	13	ASSFQRGTSYEQY
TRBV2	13	ASSSYRGRRYGYT
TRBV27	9	ASSYGEKLF
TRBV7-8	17	ASSVRDFGGKGVGQPQH
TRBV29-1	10	SVPGPNYEQY
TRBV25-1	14	ASSELGGRSTGELF
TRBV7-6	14	ASSPLIGQQNYGYT
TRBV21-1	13	ASSKPGGGNQPQH
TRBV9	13	ASSDSQDRVREQY
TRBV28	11	ASSFGTPNTQY
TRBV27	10	ASMGLAYEQY
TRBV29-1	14	SVELVRGTLGGELF
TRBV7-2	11	ASSRLSSYEQY
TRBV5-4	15	ASSFVSQGAHQETQY
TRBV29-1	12	SVLGGLGQETQY
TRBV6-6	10	ASSYFSQPQH
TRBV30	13	AWSVLGTSYNEQF
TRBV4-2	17	ASSQAVTSGTGQSDTQY
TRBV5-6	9	ASESRYEQY
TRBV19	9	ATTRGYGYT
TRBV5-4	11	ASSLDTGTEAF
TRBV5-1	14	ASSLETGGFYNEQF